The source of this T cell receptor (beta chain) is a study of T cell repertoires in cytomegalovirus infection. Overall study context: Well-studied HLA-B-restricted CMV epitopes were used in the study alongside recently identified HLA-C-restricted ones. In public TCR beta signatures, there were indications of both CMV infection and matching HLA type.

Study-level points and caveats: The ex vivo response showed dominance by HLA-C-restricted CMV-specific TCR beta clonotypes. Carriage of CMV together with the relevant HLA was identifiable through cumulative public TCR beta family frequency.

This clonotype has more than one count but fewer than ten. Its antigen is not identified. TCRdb re-analysed the reads in MiXCR, keeping a single row per CDR3 protein. The sample includes roughly 150,000 distinct CDR3 sequences, approximately 21% seen only once; the top ten take roughly 25%. Trimming pared 4 bases from V and 4 bases from J, leaving 11 bases between. This CDR3 is built from 14 residues. Germline V CDR1 and CDR2: MNHEY, SVGAGI. The chain carries TRBV6-5 and TRBJ2-1; D may match TRBD1 or TRBD2 (5 bases each). This clonotype was sampled from a human donor in good health (CMV status not recorded). Some clones in this sample may be carry-over from other donors' samples. Sequencing was performed on CD8+ T cells from cultured PBMCs, taken from culture after CMV antigen stimulation. The CDR3 sequence is CASSSLGAYNEQFF. The CDR3 bases are TGTGCCAGCAGTTCCCTCGGGGCATACAATGAGCAGTTCTTC.